The source of this T cell receptor (beta chain) is a study of low-dose radiotherapy and immunotherapy resistance in tumors (dated by TCRdb to between 2020 and 2023). Turning to the overall study: Patients in Cohort 1 were given 0.5 Gy per fraction every 2 weeks, and the prescribed total PTV dose was 6.5 Gy. For Cohort 2, the dose was 1 Gy per fraction given every two weeks, adding up to 13 Gy in total across 26 weeks. No randomization into treatment groups was done for the people taking part in the trial. Cyclophosphamide 200 mg/m2 was administered intravenously every two weeks, one day before each radiation and immunotherapy administration. Starting on cycle 1 day 1, patients took 300 mg of aspirin by mouth once daily for four cycles. Nivolumab was administered intravenously as a 240 mg flat dose every two weeks, and ipilimumab was administered intravenously at 1 mg/kg every six weeks. Eight patients were included in the translational analysis: three from the first dose cohort and the first five from the second dose cohort.

Donors were enrolled in RACIN, a single-arm phase I dose-escalation trial in which nivolumab, ipilimumab, aspirin, low-dose cyclophosphamide and low-dose radiotherapy were combined. Patients were eligible if they had advanced solid tumors that were TIL-negative. CDR3 length: 11 amino acids, cysteine to phenylalanine. Left in the record is the CDR3 DNA by itself, 33 bases read in frame from the first base. The germline V gene provides CDR1 SGHRS and CDR2 YFSETQ. V was cut back by 2 bases and J by 8 bases, leaving a gap of 4 bases between them. To make first-strand cDNA, Superscript III was used along with a set of TRAV- and TRBV-specific primers so that both the TCRalpha and TCRbeta chains were covered. TCRs were amplified with Phusion for roughly 20 PCR cycles using a constant-region primer together with the adapter attached to the V primers. Isolated mRNA was amplified with the MessageAmp II aRNA Amplification Kit, using a roughly 15-hour in vitro transcription at 37°C. mRNA for TCR sequencing was isolated with the Dynabeads mRNA DIRECT Purification Kit. Indexed Illumina adapters were added in a second Phusion PCR of around 23 cycles, and the PCR products were purified with AMPure XP beads. The authors processed their data as follows. Using custom Perl scripts, TCR sequences encoding the same protein were pooled, out-of-frame sequences were removed, and the abundance of each clonotype was computed. The analysis excluded TCR sequences that were supported by just one read. Among the metrics used to describe the repertoires were Shannon entropy, Gini index, clonality, richness, and the frequency of TCRs shared between repertoires. TCRdb itself trimmed the public reads at Q25 with fastp, ran MiXCR and retained productive beta chains. One record per CDR3 amino acid sequence lists the most common genes and DNA. The V and J calls follow TCRdb's processing rather than the paper's. Present in this sample are some 13,000 distinct CDR3 sequences, roughly 60% of which were seen just once. 7.7% of the sample is in the top ten clones.

For this clonotype: It has no known antigen specificity. No much larger clone is present one base from it, and per-base qualities are unavailable.

The V and J genes are TRBV5-1 and TRBJ2-2; the D gene cannot be named for sure. This sequence was found in a human donor with advanced metastatic prostate, ovarian, gallbladder or colorectal cancer (not recorded which). This table probably holds off-target reads from a library built for another chain. The sequence in DNA is TGCGCCAGCAGCTTCCGGGGGGAGCTGTTTTTT. Translation gives CASSFRGELFF.